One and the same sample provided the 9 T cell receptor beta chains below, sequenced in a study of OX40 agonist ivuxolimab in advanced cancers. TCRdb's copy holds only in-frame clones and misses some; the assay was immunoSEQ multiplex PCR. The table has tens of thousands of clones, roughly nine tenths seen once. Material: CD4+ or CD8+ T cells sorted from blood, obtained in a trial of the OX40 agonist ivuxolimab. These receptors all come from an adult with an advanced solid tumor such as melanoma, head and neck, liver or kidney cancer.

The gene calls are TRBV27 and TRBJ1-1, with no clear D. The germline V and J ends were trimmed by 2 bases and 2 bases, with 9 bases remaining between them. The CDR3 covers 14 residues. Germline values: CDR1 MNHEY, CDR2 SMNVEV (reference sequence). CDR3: CASSLIGPNTEAFF. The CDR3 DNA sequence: TGTGCCAGCAGTTTAATAGGGCCAAACACTGAAGCTTTCTTT.

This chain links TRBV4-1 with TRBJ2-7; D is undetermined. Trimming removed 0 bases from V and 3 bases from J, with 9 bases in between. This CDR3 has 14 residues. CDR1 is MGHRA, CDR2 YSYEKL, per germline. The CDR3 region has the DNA TGCGCCAGCAGCCAAGAATCAGGAATCTACGAGCAGTACTTC. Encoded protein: CASSQESGIYEQYF.

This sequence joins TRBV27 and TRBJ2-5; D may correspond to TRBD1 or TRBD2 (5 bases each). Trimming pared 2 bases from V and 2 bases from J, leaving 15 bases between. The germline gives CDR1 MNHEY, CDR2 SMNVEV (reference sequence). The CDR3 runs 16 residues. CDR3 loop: CASSLSGRVTQETQYF. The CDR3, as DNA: TGTGCCAGCAGTTTAAGCGGCAGGGTGACACAAGAGACCCAGTACTTC.

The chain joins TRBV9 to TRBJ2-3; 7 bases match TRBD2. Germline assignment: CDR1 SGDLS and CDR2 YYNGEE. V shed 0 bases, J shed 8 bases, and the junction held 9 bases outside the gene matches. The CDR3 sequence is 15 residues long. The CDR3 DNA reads TGTGCCAGCAGCGTAGATGGGGGAGGGCCTGCTACGCAGTATTTT. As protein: CASSVDGGGPATQYF.

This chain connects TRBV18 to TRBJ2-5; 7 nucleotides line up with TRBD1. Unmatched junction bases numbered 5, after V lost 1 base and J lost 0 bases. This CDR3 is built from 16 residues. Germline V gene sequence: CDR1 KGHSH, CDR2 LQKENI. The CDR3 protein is CASSPRTGDDQETQYF. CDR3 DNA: TGTGCCAGCTCACCACGTACAGGGGATGACCAAGAGACCCAGTACTTC.

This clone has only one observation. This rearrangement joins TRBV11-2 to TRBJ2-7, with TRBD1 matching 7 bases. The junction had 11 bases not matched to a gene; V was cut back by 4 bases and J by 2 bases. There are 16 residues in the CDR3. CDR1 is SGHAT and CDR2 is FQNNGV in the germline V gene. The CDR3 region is CASSSRLGDRTYEQYF. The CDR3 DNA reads TGTGCCAGCAGCTCTCGACTGGGGGACAGAACCTACGAGCAGTACTTC. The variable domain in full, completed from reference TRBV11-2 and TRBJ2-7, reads EAGVAQSPRYKIIEKRQSVAFWCNPISGHATLYWYQQILGQGPKLLIQFQNNGVVDDSQLPKDRFSAERLKGVDSTLKIQPAKLEDSAVYLCASSSRLGDRTYEQYFGPGTRLTVT.

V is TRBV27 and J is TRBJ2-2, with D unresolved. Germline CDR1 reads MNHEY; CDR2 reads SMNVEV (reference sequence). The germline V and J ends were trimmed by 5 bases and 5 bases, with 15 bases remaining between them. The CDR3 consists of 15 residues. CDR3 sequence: CASSPRPSGTGELFF. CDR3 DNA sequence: TGTGCCAGCAGTCCGCGACCGAGTGGGACCGGGGAGCTGTTTTTT.

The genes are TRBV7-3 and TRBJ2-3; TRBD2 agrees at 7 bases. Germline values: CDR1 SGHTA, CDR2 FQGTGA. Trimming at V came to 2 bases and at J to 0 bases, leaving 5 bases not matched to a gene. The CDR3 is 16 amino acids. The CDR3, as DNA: TGTGCCAGCAGCTTAGGGCTAGCGGTTAGCACAGATACGCAGTATTTT. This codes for CASSLGLAVSTDTQYF.

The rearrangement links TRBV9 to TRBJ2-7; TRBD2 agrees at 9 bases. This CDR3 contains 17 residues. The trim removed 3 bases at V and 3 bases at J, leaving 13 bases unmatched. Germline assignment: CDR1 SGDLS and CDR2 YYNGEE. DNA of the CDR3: TGTGCCAGCAGCGACCGCCAGGAGCGGGAGGACTTCTACGAGCAGTACTTC. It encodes CASSDRQEREDFYEQYF.